This TCR beta chain was retrieved from a study of blood T cell repertoires in COVID-19. V was clipped by 7 bases and J by 4 bases, with 14 bases between them. The length of the CDR3 is 14 residues. Germline CDR1 and CDR2: MNHEY and SVGAGI. The protocol was immunoSEQ multiplex PCR, while the TCRdb copy is restricted to in-frame clones and leaves out a portion. The data contain fewer than 30,000 clones, about 91% of them singletons. V gene TRBV6-5 combines with J gene TRBJ2-1; TRBD1 might be the D (7 bases). The source of this sequence is a human donor with active COVID-19. The donor label of this sample is uncertain. The sequencing sample was made of peripheral blood. CDR3 amino acids: CASTPGGSYNEQFF. The CDR3, as DNA: TGTGCCAGCACCCCAGGGGGGTCTTACAATGAGCAGTTCTTC.